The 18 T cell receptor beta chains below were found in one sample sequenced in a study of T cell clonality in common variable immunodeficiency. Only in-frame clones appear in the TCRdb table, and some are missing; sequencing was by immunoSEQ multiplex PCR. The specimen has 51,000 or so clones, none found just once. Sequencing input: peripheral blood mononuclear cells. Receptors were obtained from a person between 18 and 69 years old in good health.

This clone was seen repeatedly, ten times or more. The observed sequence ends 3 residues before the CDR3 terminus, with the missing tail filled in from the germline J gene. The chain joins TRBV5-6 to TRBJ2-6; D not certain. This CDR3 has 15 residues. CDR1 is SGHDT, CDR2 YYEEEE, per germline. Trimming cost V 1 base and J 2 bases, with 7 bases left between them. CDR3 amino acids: CASSLLSAGANVLTF. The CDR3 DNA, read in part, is TGTGCCAGCAGCTTGCTGTCAGCTGGGGCCAACGTC. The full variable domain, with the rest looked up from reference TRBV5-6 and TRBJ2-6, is DAGVTQSPTHLIKTRGQQVTLRCSPKSGHDTVSWYQQALGQGPQFIFQYYEEEERQRGNFPDRFSGHQFPNYSSELNVNALLLGDSALYLCASSLLSAGANVLTFGAGSRLTVL.

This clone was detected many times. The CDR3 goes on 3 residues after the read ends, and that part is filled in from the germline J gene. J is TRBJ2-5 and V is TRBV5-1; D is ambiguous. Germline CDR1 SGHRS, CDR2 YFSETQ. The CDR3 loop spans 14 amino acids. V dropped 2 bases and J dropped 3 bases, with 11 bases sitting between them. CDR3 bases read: TGCGCCAGCAGCTTAACCCAGTACGAAGAGACC. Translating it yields CASSLTQYEET. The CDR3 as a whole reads CASSLTQYEETQYF.

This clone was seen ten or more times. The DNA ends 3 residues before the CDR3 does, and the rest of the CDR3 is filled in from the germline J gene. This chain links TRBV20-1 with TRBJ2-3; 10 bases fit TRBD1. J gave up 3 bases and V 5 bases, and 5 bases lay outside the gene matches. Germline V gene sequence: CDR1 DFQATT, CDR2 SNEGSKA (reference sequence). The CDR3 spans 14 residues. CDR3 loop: CSAPRQGATDTQYF. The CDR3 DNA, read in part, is TGCAGTGCTCCCCGACAGGGGGCAACAGATACG.

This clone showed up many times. The CDR3 bases that were read are TGTGCCAGTAGTATATCTAGAACCAGTGAG. Translated: CASSISRTSE. The CDR3, in full, reads CASSISRTSEQFF. V is TRBV19 and J is TRBJ2-1; D remains unclear. The read terminates 3 residues ahead of where the CDR3 ends, so the germline J gene completes it. With 2 bases removed from V and 9 bases from J, the gap between germline ends came to 11 bases. Looked up from germline, CDR1 is LNHDA and CDR2 is SQIVND (reference sequence). CDR3 length: 13 amino acids.

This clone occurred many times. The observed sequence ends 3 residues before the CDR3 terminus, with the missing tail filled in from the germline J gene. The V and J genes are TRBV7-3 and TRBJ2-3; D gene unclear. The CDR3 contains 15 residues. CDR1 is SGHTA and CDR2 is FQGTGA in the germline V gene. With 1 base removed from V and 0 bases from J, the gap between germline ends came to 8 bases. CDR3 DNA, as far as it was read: TGTGCCAGCAGCTTAAAGGGCGCTAGCACAGATACG. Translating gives CASSLKGASTDT. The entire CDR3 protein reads CASSLKGASTDTQYF. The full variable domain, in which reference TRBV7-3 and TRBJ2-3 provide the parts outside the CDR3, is GAGVSQTPSNKVTEKGKYVELRCDPISGHTALYWYRQSLGQGPEFLIYFQGTGAADDSGLPNDRFFAVRPEGSVSTLKIQRTERGDSAVYLCASSLKGASTDTQYFGPGTRLTVL.

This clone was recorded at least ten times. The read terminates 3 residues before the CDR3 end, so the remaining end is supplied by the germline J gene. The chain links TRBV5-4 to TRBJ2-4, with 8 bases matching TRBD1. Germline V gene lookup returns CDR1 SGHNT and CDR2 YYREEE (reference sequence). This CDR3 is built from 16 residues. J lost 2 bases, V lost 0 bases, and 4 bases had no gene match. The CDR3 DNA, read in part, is TGTGCCAGCAGCTTGGGACAGGGGAAGACCAAAAACATT. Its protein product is CASSLGQGKTKNI. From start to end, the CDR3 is CASSLGQGKTKNIQYF.

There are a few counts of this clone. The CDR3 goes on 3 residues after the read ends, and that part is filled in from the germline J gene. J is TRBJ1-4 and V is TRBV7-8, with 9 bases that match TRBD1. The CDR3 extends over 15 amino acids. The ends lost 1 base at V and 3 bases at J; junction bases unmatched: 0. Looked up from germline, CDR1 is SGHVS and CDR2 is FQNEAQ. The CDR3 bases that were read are TGTGCCAGCAGCTTAGGGACAGGGGCTAATGAAAAA. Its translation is CASSLGTGANEK. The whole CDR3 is CASSLGTGANEKLFF.

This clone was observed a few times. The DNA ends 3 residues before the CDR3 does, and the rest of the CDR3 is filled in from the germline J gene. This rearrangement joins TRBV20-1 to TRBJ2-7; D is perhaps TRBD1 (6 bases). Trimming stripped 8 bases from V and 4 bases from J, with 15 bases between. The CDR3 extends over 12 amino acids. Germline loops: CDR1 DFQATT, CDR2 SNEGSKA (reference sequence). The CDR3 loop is CSSAGVRYEQYF. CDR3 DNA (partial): TGCAGTTCGGCAGGGGTCAGGTACGAG.

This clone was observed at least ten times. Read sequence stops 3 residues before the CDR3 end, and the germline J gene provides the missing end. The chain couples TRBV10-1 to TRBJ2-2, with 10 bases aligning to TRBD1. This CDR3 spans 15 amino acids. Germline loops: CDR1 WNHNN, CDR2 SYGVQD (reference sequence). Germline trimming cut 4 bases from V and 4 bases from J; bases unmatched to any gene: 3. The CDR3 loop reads CASSGQGAITGELFF. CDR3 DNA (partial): TGCGCCAGCAGTGGACAGGGGGCTATCACCGGGGAG.

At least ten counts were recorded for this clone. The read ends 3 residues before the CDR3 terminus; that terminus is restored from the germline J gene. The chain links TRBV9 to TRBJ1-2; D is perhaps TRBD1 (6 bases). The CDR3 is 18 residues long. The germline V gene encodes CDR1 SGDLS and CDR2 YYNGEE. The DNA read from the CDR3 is TGTGCCAGCAGCGTAGCCCAGGGACACTCACCTTCGTTCGTCGGC. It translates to CASSVAQGHSPSFVG. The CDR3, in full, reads CASSVAQGHSPSFVGYTF.

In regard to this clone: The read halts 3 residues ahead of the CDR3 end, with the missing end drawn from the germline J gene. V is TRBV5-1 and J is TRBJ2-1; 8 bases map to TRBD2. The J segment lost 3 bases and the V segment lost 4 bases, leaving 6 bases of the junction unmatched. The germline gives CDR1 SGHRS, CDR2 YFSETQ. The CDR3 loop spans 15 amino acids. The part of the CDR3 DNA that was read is TGCGCCAGCAGCCTCTCCGGGACTAGCTACAATGAG. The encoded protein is CASSLSGTSYNE. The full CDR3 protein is CASSLSGTSYNEQFF. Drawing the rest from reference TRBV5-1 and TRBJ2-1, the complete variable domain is KAGVTQTPRYLIKTRGQQVTLSCSPISGHRSVSWYQQTPGQGLQFLFEYFSETQRNKGNFPGRFSGRQFSNSRSEMNVSTLELGDSALYLCASSLSGTSYNEQFFGPGTRLTVL.

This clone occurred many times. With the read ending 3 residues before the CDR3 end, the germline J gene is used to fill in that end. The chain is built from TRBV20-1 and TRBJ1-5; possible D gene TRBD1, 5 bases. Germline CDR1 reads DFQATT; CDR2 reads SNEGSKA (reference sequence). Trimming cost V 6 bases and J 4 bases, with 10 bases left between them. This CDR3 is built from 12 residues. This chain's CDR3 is CSAAQVNQPQHF. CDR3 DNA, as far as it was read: TGCAGTGCCGCACAGGTTAATCAGCCC.

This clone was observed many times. The part of the CDR3 DNA that was read is TGTGCCAGCAGCCTACCATCCAGCGGGGGCGATGAG. Protein: CASSLPSSGGDE. The entire CDR3 reads CASSLPSSGGDEQFF. V gene TRBV5-4 combines with J gene TRBJ2-1, with 8 bases matching TRBD2. The CDR3 is cut off 3 residues early in the read; its end comes from the germline J gene. The CDR3 has 15 amino acids. The germline gives CDR1 SGHNT, CDR2 YYREEE (reference sequence). Germline trimming cut 4 bases from V and 8 bases from J; bases unmatched to any gene: 11.

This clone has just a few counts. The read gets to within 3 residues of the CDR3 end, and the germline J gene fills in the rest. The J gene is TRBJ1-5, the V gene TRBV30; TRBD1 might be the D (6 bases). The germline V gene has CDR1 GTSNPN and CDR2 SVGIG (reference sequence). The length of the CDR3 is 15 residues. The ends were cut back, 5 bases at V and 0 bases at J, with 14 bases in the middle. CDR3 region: CAWGTGHSSNQPQHF. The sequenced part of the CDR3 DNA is TGTGCCTGGGGTACGGGACACAGTAGCAATCAGCCC.

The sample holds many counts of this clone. The sequenced part of the CDR3 DNA is TGCAGTGCTAGAATCGGGGAGGTGGGTGGC. The encoded protein is CSARIGEVGG. The complete CDR3 protein is CSARIGEVGGYTF. The chain uses TRBV20-1 and TRBJ1-2; D is unresolved. The read is 3 residues too short to cover the CDR3 end, so that end is filled in from the germline J gene. CDR1 DFQATT and CDR2 SNEGSKA come from the germline V gene (reference sequence). Trimming took off 2 bases at V and 7 bases at J, with 14 bases between the two ends. The CDR3 contains 13 residues.

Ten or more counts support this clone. The CDR3 DNA, read in part, is TGTGCCAACGGACTGGGAAACTACAATGAG. Its translation: CANGLGNYNE. The whole CDR3 sequence reads CANGLGNYNEQFF. The V and J genes are TRBV10-3 and TRBJ2-1, with a tentative D call TRBD2 (5 bases). The read ends 3 residues shy of where the CDR3 ends; the end is completed using the germline J gene. Germline V gives CDR1 ENHRY, CDR2 SYGVKD. Trimming cost V 10 bases and J 3 bases, with 13 bases left between them. The CDR3 totals 13 residues.

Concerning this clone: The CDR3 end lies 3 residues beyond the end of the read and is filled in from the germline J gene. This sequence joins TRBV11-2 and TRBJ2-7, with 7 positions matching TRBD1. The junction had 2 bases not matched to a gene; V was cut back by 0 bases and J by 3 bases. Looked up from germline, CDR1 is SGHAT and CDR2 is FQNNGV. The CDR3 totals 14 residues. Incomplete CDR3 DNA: TGTGCCAGCAGCTTAGAGACAGGGATCTACGAG. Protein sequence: CASSLETGIYE. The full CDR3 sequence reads CASSLETGIYEQYF. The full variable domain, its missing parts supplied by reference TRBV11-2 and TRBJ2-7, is EAGVAQSPRYKIIEKRQSVAFWCNPISGHATLYWYQQILGQGPKLLIQFQNNGVVDDSQLPKDRFSAERLKGVDSTLKIQPAKLEDSAVYLCASSLETGIYEQYFGPGTRLTVT.

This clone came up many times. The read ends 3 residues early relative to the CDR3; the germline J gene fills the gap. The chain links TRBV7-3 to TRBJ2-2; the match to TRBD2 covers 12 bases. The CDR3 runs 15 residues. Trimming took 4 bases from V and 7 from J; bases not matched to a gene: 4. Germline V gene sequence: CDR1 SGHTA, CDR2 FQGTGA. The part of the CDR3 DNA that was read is TGTGCCAGCAGCTCGGGACTAGCGGGCTTCGGGGAG. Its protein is CASSSGLAGFGE. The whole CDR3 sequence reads CASSSGLAGFGELFF.